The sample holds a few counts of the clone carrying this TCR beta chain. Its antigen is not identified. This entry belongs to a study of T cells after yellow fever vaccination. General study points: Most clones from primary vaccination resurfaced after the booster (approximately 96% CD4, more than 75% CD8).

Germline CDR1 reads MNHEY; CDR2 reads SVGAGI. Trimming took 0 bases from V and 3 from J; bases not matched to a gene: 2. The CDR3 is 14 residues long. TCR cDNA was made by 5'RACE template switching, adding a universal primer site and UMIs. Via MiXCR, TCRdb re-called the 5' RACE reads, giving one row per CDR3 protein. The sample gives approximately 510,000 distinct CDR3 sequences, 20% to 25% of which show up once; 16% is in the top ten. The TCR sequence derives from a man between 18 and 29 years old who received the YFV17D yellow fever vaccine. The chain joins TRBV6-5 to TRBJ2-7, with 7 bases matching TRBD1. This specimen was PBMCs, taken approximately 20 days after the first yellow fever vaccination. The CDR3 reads CASSYSRDSYEQYV. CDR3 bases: TGTGCCAGCAGTTACTCGAGGGACAGCTACGAGCAGTACGTC.